One and the same sample provided the 4 T cell receptor beta chains below, sequenced in a study of persistence of HIV-infected CD4 T cells. Cells were stimulated nonspecifically with anti-CD3/anti-CD28 magnetic beads. Sorting of responding CD4+ T cells relied on upregulated CD40 ligand together with CD69. Sequencing used immunoSEQ version 4 in survey mode. Measured with immunoSEQ multiplex PCR; TCRdb has only the in-frame clones, and not every one. The repertoire holds about 47,000 clones, with approximately 90% as singletons. These receptors lack a known antigen. The sequences come from CD4+ T cells sorted from PBMCs after approximately 20-hour stimulation, collected from a patient who received antiretroviral therapy. The source of these receptors is an adult man with HIV who was CMV-seropositive.

The V call is TRBV7-9, the J call TRBJ1-3; D uncertain. Trimming left V 5 bases short and J 4 bases short, with 6 bases between. CDR1 SEHNR and CDR2 FQNEAQ come from the germline V gene (reference sequence). This CDR3 is built from 12 residues. The CDR3 DNA sequence: TGTGCCAGCAGCCCCCTAGGAAACACCATATATTTT. This gives the protein CASSPLGNTIYF.

The chain couples TRBV7-5 to TRBJ2-7; the table assigns TRBD1, which was not confirmed against the DNA. TRBV7-5 represents a pseudogene. This CDR3 comprises 17 residues. The CDR3 coding sequence is TGTGCCAGAAGCTCCAAGCTGGGCAGGGGCCAGCCGGGAGAGCAGTACTTC. Residues: CARSSKLGRGQPGEQYF.

V usage is TRBV7-6 and J usage is TRBJ2-7; no definite D call. The germline V gene encodes CDR1 SGHVS and CDR2 FNYEAQ. This CDR3 has 13 residues. Deletions cut 5 bases from V and 6 bases from J, with 14 bases between. Here the CDR3 DNA reads TGTGCCAGCAGCCCATCGAAGGCTTCCGAGCAGTACTTC. Residues: CASSPSKASEQYF.

This clone was recorded once. The chain has TRBV13 and TRBJ2-3; 11 positions match TRBD2. The CDR3 length is 14 residues. Germline V gene data show CDR1 as PRHDT and CDR2 as FYEKMQ (reference sequence). J lost 6 bases, V lost 6 bases, and 5 bases had no gene match. The CDR3 DNA is TGTGCCAGCAGACATAGCGGGGGGGCCGATACGCAGTATTTT. This gives the protein CASRHSGGADTQYF.